These 6 T cell receptor beta chains came from one sample sequenced in a study of T cells in Graves' hyperthyroidism and ophthalmopathy. What was amplified from RNA transcripts were TCR beta CDR3 regions. First-round RT-PCR targeting the TCR CDR3 was performed with the HTBI primer set. TCRdb analysed the multiplex PCR reads with MiXCR anew, one entry per CDR3 protein. This repertoire shows 550,000 to 850,000 distinct CDR3 sequences, around 20% found once; its top ten account for 16%. The source material was blood. These receptors were collected from a woman aged 45-59 years with Graves' hyperthyroidism that later progressed to Graves' ophthalmopathy.

The chain couples TRBV19 to TRBJ1-1; D call uncertain. The germline V and J ends were trimmed by 3 bases and 1 base, with 15 bases remaining between them. This CDR3 has 16 residues. Germline V gene data show CDR1 as LNHDA and CDR2 as SQIVND (reference sequence). DNA for the CDR3: TGTGCCAGTAGTATCGGTCCGGGGAAGACGAACACTGAAGCTTTCTTT. Encoded protein: CASSIGPGKTNTEAFF.

V usage is TRBV19 and J usage is TRBJ1-4; no reliable D call. Germline CDR1 is LNHDA and CDR2 is SQIVND (reference sequence). The CDR3 runs 14 residues. V was clipped by 5 bases and J by 0 bases, with 7 bases between them. In DNA, the CDR3 is TGTGCCAGTAGTTCGGGTACAACTAATGAAAAACTGTTTTTT. As protein: CASSSGTTNEKLFF.

This clonotype was counted between two and nine times. The V gene is TRBV9, the J gene TRBJ2-3; D gene ambiguous. The CDR3 runs 14 residues. Trimming left V 3 bases short and J 2 bases short, with 10 bases between. In germline, CDR1 is SGDLS, CDR2 YYNGEE. CDR3 coding DNA: TGTGCCAGCAGCGCGGAGTCCCCCACAGATACGCAGTATTTT. Translating it yields CASSAESPTDTQYF.

There are many counts of this clonotype. V is TRBV7-3 and J is TRBJ2-3; no clear D. Germline values: CDR1 SGHTA, CDR2 FQGTGA. Trimming took 5 bases from V and 0 from J, leaving 15 bases between them. The CDR3 contains 16 residues. CDR3 DNA: TGTGCCAGCAGCCCTAGGACGGCCTCTAGCACAGATACGCAGTATTTT. This gives the protein CASSPRTASSTDTQYF.

The sample holds many counts of this clonotype. The chain is built from TRBV6-1 and TRBJ1-2; no clear D. Trimming removed 2 bases from V and 8 bases from J, with 15 bases in between. The CDR3 runs to 14 residues. Germline V gene lookup returns CDR1 MNHNS and CDR2 SASEGT. Here the CDR3 DNA reads TGTGCCAGCAGTGAATTGCCAGGTTCGAACGGCTACACCTTC. The encoded protein is CASSELPGSNGYTF.

The rearrangement joins TRBV7-2 to TRBJ1-2, with D perhaps TRBD1 (6 bases). The V end lost 8 bases, the J end lost 5 bases, and 27 bases lay between the germline ends. This CDR3 comprises 17 residues. Looked up from germline, CDR1 is SGHTA and CDR2 is FQGNSA. The CDR3 is CASSPPDSGGGGYGYTF. CDR3 in DNA: TGTGCCAGCTCGCCCCCCGATTCGGGAGGGGGGGGTTATGGCTACACCTTC.